This TCR beta chain was sequenced for a study of blood T cell repertoires in COVID-19. Study overall: Acute-phase and convalescent COVID-19 samples originated in the United States, Italy and Spain.

Sequencing was performed with immunoSEQ multiplex PCR; in TCRdb, only in-frame clones are kept and a portion is missing. This repertoire shows 200,000 or so clones, 65% to 85% found once; its top ten account for 3% to 3.5%. The length of the CDR3 is 16 residues. The junction had 8 bases not matched to a gene; V was cut back by 3 bases and J by 5 bases. Germline V gene data show CDR1 as LGHDT and CDR2 as YNNKEL (reference sequence). This receptor was obtained from a woman in her 30s who had recovered from COVID-19. Sequenced input: peripheral blood. The gene calls are TRBV3-1 (or the pseudogene TRBV3-2) and TRBJ2-2; 8 nucleotides line up with TRBD2. The CDR3 protein is CASSHMSGSLTGELFF. CDR3 bases: TGTGCCAGCAGCCATATGAGCGGGAGTCTAACCGGGGAGCTGTTTTTT.